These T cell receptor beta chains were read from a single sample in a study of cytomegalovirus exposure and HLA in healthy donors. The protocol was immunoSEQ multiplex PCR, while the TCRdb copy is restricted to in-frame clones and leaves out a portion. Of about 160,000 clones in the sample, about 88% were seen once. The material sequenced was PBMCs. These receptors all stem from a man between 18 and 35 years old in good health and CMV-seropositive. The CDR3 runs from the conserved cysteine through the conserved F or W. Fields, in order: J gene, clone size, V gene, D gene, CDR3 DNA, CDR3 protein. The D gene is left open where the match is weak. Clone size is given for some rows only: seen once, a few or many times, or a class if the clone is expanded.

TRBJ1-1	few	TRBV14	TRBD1	TGTGCCAGCAGCCGAAAGTCCCTGGGACAGCACACTGAAGCTTTCTTT	CASSRKSLGQHTEAFF
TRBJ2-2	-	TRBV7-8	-	TGTGCCGGTGACAGGATGAACACCGGGGAGCTGTTTTTT	CAGDRMNTGELFF
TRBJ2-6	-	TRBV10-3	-	TGTGCCATCAGTGACCCTAACAGCGTAGCTGGGGCCAACGGCCTGACTTTC	CAISDPNSVAGANGLTF
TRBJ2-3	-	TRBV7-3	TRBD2	TGTGCCAGCAGCCCCCAGGGCGGGGGGTTGTCAGATACGCAGTATTTT	CASSPQGGGLSDTQYF
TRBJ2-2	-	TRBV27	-	TGTGCCAGCTCCAGGCGGGCGGACACCGGGGAGCTGTTTTTT	CASSRRADTGELFF
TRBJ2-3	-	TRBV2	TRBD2	TGTGCCAGCAGCGAAGGTAGCGGGGTCACAGATACGCAGTATTTT	CASSEGSGVTDTQYF
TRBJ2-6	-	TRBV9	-	TGTGCCAGCAGCATTACTCCTGCTGGGGCCAACGTCCTGACTTTC	CASSITPAGANVLTF
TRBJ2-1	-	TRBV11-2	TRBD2	TGTGCCAGCAGCTTAACGGGGGGAAGCTCCTACAATGAGCAGTTCTTC	CASSLTGGSSYNEQFF
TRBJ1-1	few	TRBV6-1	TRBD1	TGTGCCAGCAGGCAGGGGGGCACTGAAGCTTTCTTT	CASRQGGTEAFF
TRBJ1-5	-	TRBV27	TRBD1	TGTGCCAGCAGTTTAGGGGCCAGGGACAGGAATCAGCCCCAGCATTTT	CASSLGARDRNQPQHF
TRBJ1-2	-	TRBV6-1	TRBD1	TGTGCCACCGGGACAGCGCGGACCTTC	CATGTARTF
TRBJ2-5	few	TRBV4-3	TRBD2	TGCGCCAGCAGCCGGGGTAGCGGGGGCCCAGAGACCCAGTACTTC	CASSRGSGGPETQYF
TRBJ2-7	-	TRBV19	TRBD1	TGTGCCAGTAGTATAAACCGGGACAGGGAAGCCGAGCAGTACTTC	CASSINRDREAEQYF
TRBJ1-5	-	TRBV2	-	TGTGCCAGCAGTGACGAGGGTTTCGGCAATCAGCCCCAGCATTTT	CASSDEGFGNQPQHF
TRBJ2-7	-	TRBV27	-	TGTGCCAGCAGTTCGGCGGGGATCTCCTACGAGCAGTACTTC	CASSSAGISYEQYF
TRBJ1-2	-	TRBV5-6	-	TGTGCCAGCAGCTTGGACAGTAACTATGGCTACACCTTC	CASSLDSNYGYTF
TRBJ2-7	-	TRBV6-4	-	TGTGCCAGCAGCGTCGACTACGGACCCTACGAGCAGTACTTC	CASSVDYGPYEQYF
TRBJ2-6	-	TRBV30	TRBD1	TGTGCCTGGAGTTCCGGGACAGGGGGTAGGGGGCCTGGGGCCAACGGCCTGACTTTC	CAWSSGTGGRGPGANGLTF
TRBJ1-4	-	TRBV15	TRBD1	TGTGCCACCAGCAGAGATTTGGCCGGGACAGGGGACGAAAAACTGTTTTTT	CATSRDLAGTGDEKLFF
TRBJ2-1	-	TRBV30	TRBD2	TGTGCCCATAGCGGGGGCCCCTACAATGAGCAGTTCTTC	CAHSGGPYNEQFF
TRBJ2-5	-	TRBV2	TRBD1	TGTGCCAGCAGTGAAGGACAGGGAGAGACCCAGTACTTC	CASSEGQGETQYF
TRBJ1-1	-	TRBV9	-	TGTGCCAGCAGCCTGGGCAGGGTGAACACTGAAGCTTTCTTT	CASSLGRVNTEAFF
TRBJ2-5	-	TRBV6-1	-	TGTGCCAGCAGCGGGGGAGGCCAAGAGACCCAGTACTTC	CASSGGGQETQYF
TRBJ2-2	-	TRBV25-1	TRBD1	TGTGCCAGCAGTGACGGGACAGGTATTTTGACCGGGGAGCTGTTTTTT	CASSDGTGILTGELFF
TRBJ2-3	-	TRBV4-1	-	TGCGCCAGCAGCCAGAGTCCGGGGGTCCCGCCAGATACGCAGTATTTT	CASSQSPGVPPDTQYF
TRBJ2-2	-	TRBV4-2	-	TGTGCCAGCAGCCAGTTATCACCCGGGGATGACACCGGGGAGCTGTTTTTT	CASSQLSPGDDTGELFF
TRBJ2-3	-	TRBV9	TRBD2	TGTGCCAGCAGTGGTTATAGCGGGGGCCCTAGCACAGATACGCAGTATTTT	CASSGYSGGPSTDTQYF
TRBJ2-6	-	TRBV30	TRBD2	TGTGCCCTTTGGGGGGCAGCGGGGGCCAGGGTCCTGACTTTC	CALWGAAGARVLTF
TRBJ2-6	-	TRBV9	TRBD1	TGTGCCAGCAGCACGACAGGGGTCCCTGGGGCCAACGTCCTGACTTTC	CASSTTGVPGANVLTF
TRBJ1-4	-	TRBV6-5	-	TGTGCCAGCCGAAACTCAACTAATGAAAAACTGTTTTTT	CASRNSTNEKLFF
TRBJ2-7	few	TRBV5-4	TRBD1	TGTGCCAGCAGCCAGACAGGGTACTACGAGCAGTACTTC	CASSQTGYYEQYF